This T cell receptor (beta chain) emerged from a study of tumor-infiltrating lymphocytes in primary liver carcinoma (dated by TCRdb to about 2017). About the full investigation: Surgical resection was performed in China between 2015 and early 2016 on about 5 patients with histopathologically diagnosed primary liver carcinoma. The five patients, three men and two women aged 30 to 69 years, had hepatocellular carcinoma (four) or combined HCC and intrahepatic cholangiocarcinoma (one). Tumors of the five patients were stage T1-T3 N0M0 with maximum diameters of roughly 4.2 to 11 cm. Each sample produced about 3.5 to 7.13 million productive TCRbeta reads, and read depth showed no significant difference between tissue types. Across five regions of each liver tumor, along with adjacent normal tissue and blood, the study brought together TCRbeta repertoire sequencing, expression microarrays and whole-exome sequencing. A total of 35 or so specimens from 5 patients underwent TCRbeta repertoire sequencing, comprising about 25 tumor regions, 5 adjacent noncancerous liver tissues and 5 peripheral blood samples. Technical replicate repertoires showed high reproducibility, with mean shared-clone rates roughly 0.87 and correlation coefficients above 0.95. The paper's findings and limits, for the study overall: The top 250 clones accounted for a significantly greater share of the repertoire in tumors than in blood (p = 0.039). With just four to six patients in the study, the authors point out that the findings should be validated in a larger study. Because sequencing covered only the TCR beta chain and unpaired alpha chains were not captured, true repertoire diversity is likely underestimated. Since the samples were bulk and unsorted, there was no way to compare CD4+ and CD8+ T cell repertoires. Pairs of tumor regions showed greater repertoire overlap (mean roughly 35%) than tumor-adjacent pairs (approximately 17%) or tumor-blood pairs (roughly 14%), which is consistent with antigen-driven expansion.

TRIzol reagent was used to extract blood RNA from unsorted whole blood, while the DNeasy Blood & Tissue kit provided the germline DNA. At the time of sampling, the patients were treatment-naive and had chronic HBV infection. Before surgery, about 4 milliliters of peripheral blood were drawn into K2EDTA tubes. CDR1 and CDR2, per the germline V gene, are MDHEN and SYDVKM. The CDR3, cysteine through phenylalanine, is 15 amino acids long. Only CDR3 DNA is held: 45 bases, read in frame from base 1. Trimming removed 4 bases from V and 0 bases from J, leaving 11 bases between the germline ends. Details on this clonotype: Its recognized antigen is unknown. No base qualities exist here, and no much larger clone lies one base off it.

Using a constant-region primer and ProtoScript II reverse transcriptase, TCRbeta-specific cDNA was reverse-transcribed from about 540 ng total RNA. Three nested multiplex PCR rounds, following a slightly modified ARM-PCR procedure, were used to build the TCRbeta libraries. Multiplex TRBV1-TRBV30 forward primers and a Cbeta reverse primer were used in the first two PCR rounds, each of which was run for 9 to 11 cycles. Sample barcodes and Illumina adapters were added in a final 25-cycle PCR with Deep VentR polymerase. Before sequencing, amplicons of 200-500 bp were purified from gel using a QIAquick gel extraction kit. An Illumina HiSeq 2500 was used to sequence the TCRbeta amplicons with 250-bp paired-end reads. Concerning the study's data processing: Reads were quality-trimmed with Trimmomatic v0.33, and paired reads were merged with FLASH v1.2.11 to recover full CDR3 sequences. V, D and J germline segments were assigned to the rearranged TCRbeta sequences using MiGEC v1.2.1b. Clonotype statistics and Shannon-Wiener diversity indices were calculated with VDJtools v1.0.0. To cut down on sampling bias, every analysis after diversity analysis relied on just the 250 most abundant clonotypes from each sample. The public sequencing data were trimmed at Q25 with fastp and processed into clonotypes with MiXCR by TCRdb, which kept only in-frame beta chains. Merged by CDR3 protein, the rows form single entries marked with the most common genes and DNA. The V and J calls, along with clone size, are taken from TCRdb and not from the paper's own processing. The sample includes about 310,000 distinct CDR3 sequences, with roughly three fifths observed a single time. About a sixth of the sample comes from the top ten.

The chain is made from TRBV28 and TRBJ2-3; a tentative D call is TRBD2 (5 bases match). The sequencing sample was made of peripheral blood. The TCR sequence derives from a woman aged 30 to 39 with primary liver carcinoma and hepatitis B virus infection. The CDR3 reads CASSCQEASTDTQYF. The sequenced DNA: TGTGCCAGCAGTTGTCAGGAGGCGAGCACAGATACGCAGTATTTT.